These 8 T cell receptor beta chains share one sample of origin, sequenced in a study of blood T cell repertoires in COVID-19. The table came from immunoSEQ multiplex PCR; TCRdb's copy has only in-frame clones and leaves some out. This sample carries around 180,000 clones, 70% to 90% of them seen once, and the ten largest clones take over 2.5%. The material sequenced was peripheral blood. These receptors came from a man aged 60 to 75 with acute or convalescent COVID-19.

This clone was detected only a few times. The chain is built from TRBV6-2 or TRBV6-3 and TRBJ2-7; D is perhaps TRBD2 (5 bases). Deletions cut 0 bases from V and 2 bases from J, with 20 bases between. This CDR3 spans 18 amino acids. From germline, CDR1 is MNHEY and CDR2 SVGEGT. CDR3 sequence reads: CASSYSIHSQRMPYEQYF. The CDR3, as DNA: TGTGCCAGCAGTTACTCAATCCATTCTCAGCGGATGCCCTACGAGCAGTACTTC.

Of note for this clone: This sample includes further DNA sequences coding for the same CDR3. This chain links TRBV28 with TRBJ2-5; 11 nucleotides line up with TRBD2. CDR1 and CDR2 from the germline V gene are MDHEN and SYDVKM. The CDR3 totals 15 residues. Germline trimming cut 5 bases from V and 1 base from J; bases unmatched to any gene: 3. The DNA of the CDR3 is TGTGCCAGCAGTACTAGCGGGAGCGGCCAAGAGACCCAGTACTTC. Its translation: CASSTSGSGQETQYF.

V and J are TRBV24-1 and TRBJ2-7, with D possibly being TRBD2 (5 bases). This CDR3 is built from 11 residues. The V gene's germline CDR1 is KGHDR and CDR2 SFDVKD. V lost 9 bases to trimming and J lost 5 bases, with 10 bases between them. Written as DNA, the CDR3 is TGTGCCACCTCTGTCGGGAACGAGCAGTACTTC. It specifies CATSVGNEQYF.

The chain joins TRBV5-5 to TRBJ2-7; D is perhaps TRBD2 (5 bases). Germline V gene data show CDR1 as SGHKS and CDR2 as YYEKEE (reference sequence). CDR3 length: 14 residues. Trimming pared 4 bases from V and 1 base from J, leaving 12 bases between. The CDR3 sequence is CASSTDSYSYEQYF. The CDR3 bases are TGTGCCAGCAGCACGGACTCGTATTCCTACGAGCAGTACTTC.

CDR3 bases: TGCGCCAGCAGCCAAGATCCCCAGAGGCCATACGAGCAGTACTTC. Protein sequence: CASSQDPQRPYEQYF. The gene calls are TRBV4-1 and TRBJ2-7; the D is unclear. Germline values: CDR1 MGHRA, CDR2 YSYEKL. The CDR3 runs 15 residues. Trimming took off 0 bases at V and 4 bases at J, with 13 bases between the two ends.

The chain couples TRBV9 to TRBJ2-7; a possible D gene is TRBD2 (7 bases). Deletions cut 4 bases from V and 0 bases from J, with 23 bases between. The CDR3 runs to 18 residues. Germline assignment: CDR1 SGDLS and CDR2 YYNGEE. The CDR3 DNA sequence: TGTGCCAGCAGCCTTAGGGCGGGAGAGACAGGACCCTCCTACGAGCAGTACTTC. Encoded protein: CASSLRAGETGPSYEQYF.

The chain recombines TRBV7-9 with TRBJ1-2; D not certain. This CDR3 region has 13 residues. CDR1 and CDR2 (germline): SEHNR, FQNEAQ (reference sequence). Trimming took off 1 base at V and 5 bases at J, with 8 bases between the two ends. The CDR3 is CASSLGTAYGYTF. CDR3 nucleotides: TGTGCCAGCAGCTTAGGTACAGCTTATGGCTACACCTTC.

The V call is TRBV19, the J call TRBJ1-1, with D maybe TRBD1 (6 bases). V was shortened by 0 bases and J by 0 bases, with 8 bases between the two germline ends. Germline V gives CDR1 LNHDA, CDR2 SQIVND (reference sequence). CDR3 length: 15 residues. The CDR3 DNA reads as TGTGCCAGTAGTATAGAGGGGGCCCTGAACACTGAAGCTTTCTTT. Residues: CASSIEGALNTEAFF.